What follows is one T cell receptor (beta chain) and its context. The data are from a study of a mutant IDH1 vaccine in newly diagnosed glioma. The germline CDR1 and CDR2 sequences are MDHEN and SYDVKM. Trimming cost V 3 bases and J 4 bases, with 14 bases left between them. The CDR3 extends over 15 amino acids. TCRdb's table, derived via immunoSEQ multiplex PCR, lists solely in-frame clones and lacks some. Of around 99,000 clones in the sample, 80% were seen once. Time point indicated: baseline, week 1 (first vaccination visit). Treatment noted: pre-vaccination baseline after standard-of-care therapy. The astrocytomas were IDH1-mutant, ATRX-negative, and WHO grade 3 or 4.

The rearrangement uses TRBV28 and TRBJ2-3; TRBD2 might be the D (6 bases). The clonotype was recovered from a man in his forties or fifties with glioma. The material was PBMCs, obtained from a glioma patient treated with radiotherapy, temozolomide or both. The CDR3 region has the DNA TGTGCCAGCAGTTTCAGGCCCCCGGGAGCAGATACGCAGTATTTT. This codes for CASSFRPPGADTQYF. Filled out from reference TRBV28 and TRBJ2-3, the complete variable domain reads DVKVTQSSRYLVKRTGEKVFLECVQDMDHENMFWYRQDPGLGLRLIYFSYDVKMKEKGDIPEGYSVSREKKERFSLILESASTNQTSMYLCASSFRPPGADTQYFGPGTRLTVL.